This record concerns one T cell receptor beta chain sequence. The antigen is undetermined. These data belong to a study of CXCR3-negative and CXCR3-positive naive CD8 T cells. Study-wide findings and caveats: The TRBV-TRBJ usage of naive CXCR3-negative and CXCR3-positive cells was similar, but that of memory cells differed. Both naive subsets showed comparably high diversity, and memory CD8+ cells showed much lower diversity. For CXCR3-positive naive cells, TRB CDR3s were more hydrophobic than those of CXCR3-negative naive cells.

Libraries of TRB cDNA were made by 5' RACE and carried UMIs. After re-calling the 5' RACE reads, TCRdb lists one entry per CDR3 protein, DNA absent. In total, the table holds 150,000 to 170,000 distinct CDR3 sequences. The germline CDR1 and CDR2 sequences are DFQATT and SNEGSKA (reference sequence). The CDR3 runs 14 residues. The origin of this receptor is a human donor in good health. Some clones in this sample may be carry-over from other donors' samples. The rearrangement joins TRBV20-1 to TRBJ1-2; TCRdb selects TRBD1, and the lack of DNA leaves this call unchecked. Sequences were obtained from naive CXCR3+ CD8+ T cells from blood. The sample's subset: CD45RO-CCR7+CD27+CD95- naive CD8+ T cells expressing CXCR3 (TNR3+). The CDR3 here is CSARDLGVGYGYTF.